These 26 T cell receptor beta chains were all obtained from the same sample, sequenced in a study of radiotherapy plus CTLA-4 blockade in lung cancer. The table came from immunoSEQ multiplex PCR; TCRdb's copy has only in-frame clones and leaves some out. Here the sample spans around 71,000 clones, around 77% being singletons. Specimen: peripheral blood, collected from a patient treated with radiotherapy plus ipilimumab. The receptor source for this set is a human donor with non-small cell lung cancer whose response to radiotherapy plus ipilimumab could not be evaluated. Some clones in this sample may be carry-over from other donors' samples.

The rearrangement uses TRBV19 and TRBJ2-1; 8 bases are shared with TRBD2. The CDR3 extends over 15 amino acids. CDR1 and CDR2 (germline): LNHDA, SQIVND (reference sequence). The V and J ends lost 3 bases and 7 bases, in that order; junction bases with no gene match: 8. CDR3 protein: CASSIPAGGSNEQFF. In nucleotides, the CDR3 is TGTGCCAGTAGTATTCCGGCGGGGGGTTCGAATGAGCAGTTCTTC.

CDR3 nucleotides: TGCGCCAGCAGCGAGAGGGGACTCCAGGTCGATGAGCAGTTCTTC. Its protein product is CASSERGLQVDEQFF. The rearrangement uses TRBV5-1 and TRBJ2-1; a possible D gene is TRBD2 (6 bases). This CDR3 contains 15 residues. CDR1 and CDR2 (germline): SGHRS, YFSETQ. Trimming stripped 4 bases from V and 8 bases from J, with 19 bases between.

This clone was observed a single time. The J gene is TRBJ2-3, the V gene TRBV4-2; a weak D match, TRBD2 (5 bases). V lost 0 bases to trimming and J lost 8 bases, with 18 bases between them. Looked up from germline, CDR1 is LGHNA and CDR2 is YNFKEQ. This CDR3 is built from 16 residues. The CDR3 spells CASSQDLDSPVGTQYF. In DNA form, the CDR3 reads TGTGCCAGCAGCCAAGACCTGGACTCTCCCGTGGGTACGCAGTATTTT.

The chain is built from TRBV18 and TRBJ1-5, with 7 nucleotides matching TRBD1. CDR3 length: 15 amino acids. The germline V gene has CDR1 KGHSH and CDR2 LQKENI. The V and J ends lost 3 bases and 7 bases, in that order; junction bases with no gene match: 9. For the CDR3, the DNA is TGTGCCAGCTCACCGGGAACAGGGGCCAACCAGCCCCAGCATTTT. Translation gives CASSPGTGANQPQHF.

A single count supports this clone. V usage is TRBV28 and J usage is TRBJ2-7, with a tentative D call TRBD1 (5 bases). The CDR3 is 13 residues long. V lost 6 bases and J 2 bases, leaving 11 bases between the germline ends. Germline V gene sequence: CDR1 MDHEN, CDR2 SYDVKM. CDR3 sequence reads: CASSLDSPYEQYF. The DNA for the CDR3 is TGTGCCAGCAGCTTAGACAGCCCCTACGAGCAGTACTTC.

The chain carries TRBV10-3 and TRBJ2-2; 10 positions match TRBD1. CDR1 and CDR2 (germline): ENHRY, SYGVKD. Losses at the gene ends were 4 bases for V and 5 bases for J; bases not matched to a gene: 7. The CDR3 is 16 residues long. The CDR3 loop is CAISAWDRGNTGELFF. The CDR3 bases are TGTGCCATCAGTGCCTGGGACAGGGGAAATACCGGGGAGCTGTTTTTT.

CDR3: CASSSGGVSNQPQHF. CDR3 bases: TGTGCCAGCAGTTCAGGGGGAGTTAGCAATCAGCCCCAGCATTTT. This chain connects TRBV6-5 to TRBJ1-5; 7 nucleotides agree with TRBD1. This CDR3 is built from 15 residues. Germline trimming cut 4 bases from V and 0 bases from J; bases unmatched to any gene: 3. Germline V CDR1 and CDR2: MNHEY, SVGAGI.

The V call is TRBV19, the J call TRBJ1-5; 7 bases match TRBD1. After removal of 5 bases from V and 4 bases from J, the junction contained 17 bases not matched to a gene. The CDR3 consists of 18 residues. Germline V gene data show CDR1 as LNHDA and CDR2 as SQIVND (reference sequence). The CDR3 bases are TGTGCCAGTAGTTTACGATTAACAGGGGCCAATATGAATCAGCCCCAGCATTTT. Residues: CASSLRLTGANMNQPQHF.

The V call is TRBV28, the J call TRBJ2-7, with D perhaps TRBD1 (5 bases). Trimming removed 3 bases from V and 2 bases from J, with 17 bases in between. Germline V gene lookup returns CDR1 MDHEN and CDR2 SYDVKM. This CDR3 is 16 amino acids long. The CDR3 DNA reads as TGTGCCAGCAGTTTGCCCACAGGACACCCTCCCTACGAGCAGTACTTC. It codes for CASSLPTGHPPYEQYF.

V is TRBV19 and J is TRBJ1-2; the match to TRBD1 covers 7 bases. V trimming: 10 bases; J trimming: 8 bases; junction bases outside the gene matches: 13. Germline V gives CDR1 LNHDA, CDR2 SQIVND (reference sequence). The CDR3 sequence is 13 residues long. CDR3 in DNA: TGTGCCACCTTAGTTCGGACAGGTGGAGGCTACACCTTC. Protein: CATLVRTGGGYTF.

This chain links TRBV19 with TRBJ1-5; 11 bases map to TRBD1. The germline CDR1 and CDR2 sequences are LNHDA and SQIVND (reference sequence). This CDR3 comprises 15 residues. The trim removed 8 bases at V and 4 bases at J, leaving 7 bases unmatched. The CDR3 nucleotides are TGTGCCAGTTCTCCGGGACAGGGGGATAATCAGCCCCAGCATTTT. Encoded protein: CASSPGQGDNQPQHF.

The chain links TRBV7-2 to TRBJ2-5, with TRBD1 matching 10 bases. The germline CDR1 and CDR2 sequences are SGHTA and FQGNSA. The CDR3 totals 16 residues. With V trimmed by 1 base and J by 4 bases, 6 bases remained unmatched. The DNA for the CDR3 is TGTGCCAGCAGCTTAGTAAGGGACAGGGGCGGAGAGACCCAGTACTTC. Translating it yields CASSLVRDRGGETQYF.

The genes are TRBV6-1 and TRBJ2-3, with D possibly being TRBD2 (6 bases). The CDR3 runs to 15 residues. Trimming left V 3 bases short and J 4 bases short, with 14 bases between. Per the germline V gene, CDR1 is MNHNS and CDR2 is SASEGT. The CDR3 nucleotides read TGTGCCAGCAGTGAGGGAGGTAAAATTCCAGATACGCAGTATTTT. This encodes CASSEGGKIPDTQYF.

The chain recombines TRBV6-5 with TRBJ2-7; D might be TRBD1 (6 bases). This CDR3 is 16 amino acids long. The germline V gene encodes CDR1 MNHEY and CDR2 SVGAGI. Trimming took 0 bases from V and 10 from J, leaving 22 bases between them. CDR3 DNA: TGTGCCAGCAGTTACTCGTTAGCTGGGGGCGGCGGAATCCAGTACTTC. Its translation is CASSYSLAGGGGIQYF.

The V call is TRBV27, the J call TRBJ1-6; 7 bases align to TRBD1. Germline assignment: CDR1 MNHEY and CDR2 SMNVEV (reference sequence). V lost 6 bases and J lost 8; bases outside the gene matches: 4. The length of the CDR3 is 13 residues. CDR3 sequence (DNA): TGTGCCAGCAGCCTACAGGGGTATTCACCCCTCCACTTT. Protein product: CASSLQGYSPLHF.

The rearrangement joins TRBV5-1 to TRBJ2-6; no firm D call. Trimming took off 0 bases at V and 1 base at J, with 5 bases between the two ends. CDR1 and CDR2 from the germline V gene are SGHRS and YFSETQ. This CDR3 contains 15 residues. The CDR3 loop reads CASSLVQSGANVLTF. CDR3 coding DNA: TGCGCCAGCAGCTTGGTCCAGTCTGGGGCCAACGTCCTGACTTTC.

This rearrangement joins TRBV27 to TRBJ1-2; possible D gene TRBD1, 5 bases. The CDR3 consists of 15 residues. CDR1 and CDR2 (germline): MNHEY, SMNVEV (reference sequence). Trimming took off 7 bases at V and 3 bases at J, with 18 bases between the two ends. CDR3 residues: CASNPRGTRDYGYTF. CDR3 in DNA: TGTGCCAGCAACCCCCGGGGGACCAGGGACTATGGCTACACCTTC.

This clone occurred a few times. The rearrangement links TRBV6-5 to TRBJ2-3; TRBD1 matches at 8 bases. The CDR3 is 16 amino acids. Unmatched junction bases numbered 6, after V lost 4 bases and J lost 0 bases. CDR1 is MNHEY and CDR2 is SVGAGI in the germline V gene. CDR3 loop: CASSSLRGRSTDTQYF. The CDR3 nucleotides read TGTGCCAGCAGTTCCCTCAGGGGGCGGAGCACAGATACGCAGTATTTT.

The chain has TRBV6-5 and TRBJ1-2; D is perhaps TRBD1 (5 bases). This CDR3 is built from 13 residues. Trimming cost V 5 bases and J 2 bases, with 9 bases left between them. Germline V gene lookup returns CDR1 MNHEY and CDR2 SVGAGI. CDR3 DNA: TGTGCCAGCAGTGAAGCAGGGAACTATGGCTACACCTTC. Translating it yields CASSEAGNYGYTF.

The chain carries TRBV28 and TRBJ2-7, with 7 positions matching TRBD1. CDR1 is MDHEN and CDR2 is SYDVKM in the germline V gene. The CDR3 runs 16 residues. V shed 4 bases, J shed 2 bases, and the junction held 11 bases outside the gene matches. CDR3: CASSSSRQGTPYEQYF. DNA of the CDR3: TGTGCCAGCAGTTCGTCTCGACAGGGTACCCCCTACGAGCAGTACTTC. Using reference TRBV28 and TRBJ2-7 for the parts outside the CDR3, the full variable domain is DVKVTQSSRYLVKRTGEKVFLECVQDMDHENMFWYRQDPGLGLRLIYFSYDVKMKEKGDIPEGYSVSREKKERFSLILESASTNQTSMYLCASSSSRQGTPYEQYFGPGTRLTVT.

V and J are TRBV5-1 and TRBJ2-7; 10 nucleotides match TRBD1. Germline values: CDR1 SGHRS, CDR2 YFSETQ. With V trimmed by 4 bases and J by 5 bases, 9 bases remained unmatched. This CDR3 contains 15 residues. The chain's CDR3 is CASSDRDRGNNEQYF. In DNA, the CDR3 is TGCGCCAGCAGCGACCGGGACAGGGGTAACAACGAGCAGTACTTC.

This clone was recorded only once. The chain has TRBV11-2 and TRBJ2-5; 7 nucleotides match TRBD1. Germline trimming cut 1 base from V and 2 bases from J; bases unmatched to any gene: 1. Per the germline V gene, CDR1 is SGHAT and CDR2 is FQNNGV. The CDR3 is 14 amino acids. DNA of the CDR3: TGTGCCAGCAGCTTAGGACAGGGACAAGAGACCCAGTACTTC. This encodes CASSLGQGQETQYF.

The chain combines TRBV2 with TRBJ1-6; D unresolved. Trimming pared 5 bases from V and 8 bases from J, leaving 13 bases between. The CDR3 has 14 residues. Per the germline V gene, CDR1 is SNHLY and CDR2 is FYNNEI. CDR3 bases: TGTGCCAGCAGTTTAATCGTCCTTGATTCACCCCTCCACTTT. Translated: CASSLIVLDSPLHF.

J is TRBJ2-7 and V is TRBV4-3; the D gene is possibly TRBD1 (6 bases). The germline V gene has CDR1 LGHNA and CDR2 YSLEER. V lost 1 base and J lost 2, with 15 bases in between. The CDR3 sequence is 16 residues long. The CDR3 bases are TGCGCCAGCAGCCAAGCCCCCGGGACATCCGCCTACGAGCAGTACTTC. It specifies CASSQAPGTSAYEQYF.

By share, this clone counts as medium-sized (0.01 to 0.1%). The chain uses TRBV7-9 and TRBJ1-6; perhaps TRBD1 as D (6 bases). CDR1 and CDR2 from the germline V gene are SEHNR and FQNEAQ (reference sequence). The CDR3 totals 17 residues. Trimming pared 11 bases from V and 4 bases from J, leaving 24 bases between. The CDR3 sequence is CASEATAEGGYNSPLHF. The CDR3 nucleotides are TGTGCCTCCGAGGCGACTGCAGAAGGGGGTTATAATTCACCCCTCCACTTT.

This clone showed up just a few times. Here the CDR3 reads CASSPSSQGDEQFF. The CDR3 DNA reads TGTGCCAGCAGCCCCTCCTCACAGGGCGATGAGCAGTTCTTC. The V and J genes are TRBV5-4 and TRBJ2-1; possible D gene TRBD1, 6 bases. The ends were cut back, 4 bases at V and 8 bases at J, with 16 bases in the middle. The germline gives CDR1 SGHNT, CDR2 YYREEE (reference sequence). The CDR3 spans 14 residues.